This T cell receptor beta chain is from a study of T-cell memory formation after mild COVID-19. This clonotype was seen a few times. Trimming took 0 bases from V and 3 from J; bases not matched to a gene: 8. The CDR3 length is 17 residues. Germline V gene data show CDR1 as GTSNPN and CDR2 as SVGIG (reference sequence). TCR alpha and TCR beta cDNA libraries carrying sample barcodes and UMIs came from 5'RACE with constant-segment primers. MiXCR was run by TCRdb on the 5' RACE reads, yielding one entry per CDR3 protein. Of about 400,000 distinct CDR3 sequences in the sample, 23% are singletons; the top ten hold around 14%.

This sequence joins TRBV30 and TRBJ2-1; 10 bases map to TRBD2. The specimen sequenced was PBMCs or a T cell subset sorted from them (not recorded which). This sequence originates from an adult woman who had mild COVID-19 (a few samples of this study predate the infection). Cell type and time point are not known. For the CDR3, the DNA is TGTGCCTGGAGTGTCCAGAGGACTAGCGGATTCTACAATGAGCAGTTCTTC. This encodes CAWSVQRTSGFYNEQFF.